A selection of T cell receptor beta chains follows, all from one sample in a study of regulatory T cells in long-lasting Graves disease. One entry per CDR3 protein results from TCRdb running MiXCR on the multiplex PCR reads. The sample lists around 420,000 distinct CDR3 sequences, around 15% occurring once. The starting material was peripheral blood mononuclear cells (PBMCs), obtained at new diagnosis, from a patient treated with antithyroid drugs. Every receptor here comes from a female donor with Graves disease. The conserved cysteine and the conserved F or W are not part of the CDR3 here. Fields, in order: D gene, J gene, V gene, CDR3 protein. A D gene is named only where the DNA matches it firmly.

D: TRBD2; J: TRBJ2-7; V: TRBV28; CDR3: ASSIGLAGSSYEQY
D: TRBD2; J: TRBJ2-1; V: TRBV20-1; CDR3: SAEGTSGGRNEQF
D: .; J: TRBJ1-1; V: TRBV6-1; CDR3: ASSRSTLNTEAF
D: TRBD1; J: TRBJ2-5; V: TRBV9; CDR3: ASSVGKDREETQY
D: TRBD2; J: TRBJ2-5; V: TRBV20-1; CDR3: SARPSGGYQETQY
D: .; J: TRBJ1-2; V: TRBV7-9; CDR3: ASSLAHQGSAGYT
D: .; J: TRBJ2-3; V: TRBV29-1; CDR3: SVVAGQDGVTQY
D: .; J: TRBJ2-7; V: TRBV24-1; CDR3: ATSDYYGYEQY
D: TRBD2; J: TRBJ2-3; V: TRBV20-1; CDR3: SARTSGHTDTQY
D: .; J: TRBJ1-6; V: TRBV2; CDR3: ASSSGTGVGYSPLH
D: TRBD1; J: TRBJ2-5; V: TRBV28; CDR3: ASLDRGLGETQY
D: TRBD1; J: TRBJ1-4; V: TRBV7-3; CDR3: ASSAQGADEKLF
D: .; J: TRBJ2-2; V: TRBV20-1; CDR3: SAGLANTGELF
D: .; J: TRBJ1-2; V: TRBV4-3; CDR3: ASSPSRRDASLRGYT
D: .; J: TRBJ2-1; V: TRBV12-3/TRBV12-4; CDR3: ASSPKGTAPKEREFPFSNEQF
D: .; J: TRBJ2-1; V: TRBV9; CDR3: ASSVGGYEQF
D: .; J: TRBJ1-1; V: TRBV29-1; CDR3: SVPYQVDWEAF
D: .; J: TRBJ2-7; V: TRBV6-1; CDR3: ASSPFSGSYEQY
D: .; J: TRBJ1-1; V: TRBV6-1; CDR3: AGGGARHSEAF
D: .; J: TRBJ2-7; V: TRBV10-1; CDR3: ASSYYLQQFPYEQY
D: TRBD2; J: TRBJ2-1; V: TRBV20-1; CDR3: SARKTSGNDNEQF
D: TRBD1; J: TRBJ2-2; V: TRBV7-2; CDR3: ASSLARDRGFTGELF
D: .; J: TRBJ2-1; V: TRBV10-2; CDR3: ASSEGGPVNEQF
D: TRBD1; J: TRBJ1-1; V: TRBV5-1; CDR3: ASSRDRDTEAF
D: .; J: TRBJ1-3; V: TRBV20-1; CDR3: SARGKNTIY
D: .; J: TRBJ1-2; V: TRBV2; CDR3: ASSESRGGLYYGYT
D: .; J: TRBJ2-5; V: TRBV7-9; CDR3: ASSSLGSRGTQY
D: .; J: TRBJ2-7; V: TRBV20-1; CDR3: SANGGNYEQY
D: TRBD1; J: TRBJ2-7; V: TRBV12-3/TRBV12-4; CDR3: ASRPGTGDLYEQY
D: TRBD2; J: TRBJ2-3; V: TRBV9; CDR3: ASSPWTSGSTDTQY
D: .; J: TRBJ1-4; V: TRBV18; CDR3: ASSPTEGAPLN
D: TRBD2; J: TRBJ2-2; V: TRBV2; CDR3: ASKRLAGTNTGELF
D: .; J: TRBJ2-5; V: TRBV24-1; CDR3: ATSLGETQY
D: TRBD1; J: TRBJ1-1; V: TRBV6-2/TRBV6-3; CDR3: AGIRDRALTLTSNHEAF
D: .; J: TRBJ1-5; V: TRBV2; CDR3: ASTSSYSNQPQH
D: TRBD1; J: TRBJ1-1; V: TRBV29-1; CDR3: SVEGRKTGRMNTEAF
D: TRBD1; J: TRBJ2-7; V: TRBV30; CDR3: AWMVQGAYEQY